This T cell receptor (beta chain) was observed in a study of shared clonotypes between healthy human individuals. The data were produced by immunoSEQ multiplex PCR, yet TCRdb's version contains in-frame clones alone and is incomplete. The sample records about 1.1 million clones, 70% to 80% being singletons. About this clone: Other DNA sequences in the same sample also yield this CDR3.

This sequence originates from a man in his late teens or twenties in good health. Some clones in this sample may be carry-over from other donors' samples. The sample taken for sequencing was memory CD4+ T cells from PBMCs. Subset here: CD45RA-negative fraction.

CDR3 nucleotide sequence: TGTGCCAGCAGTTACAACACCGGGGAGCTGTTTTTT. Translated, it gives CASSYNTGELFF. This rearrangement joins TRBV6-5 to TRBJ2-2; no clear D gene. V dropped 2 bases and J dropped 2 bases, with 0 bases sitting between them. Germline CDR1 is MNHEY and CDR2 is SVGAGI. The CDR3 is 12 residues long.